These 25 T cell receptor beta chains were sequenced from one sample in a study of early T cells in non-severe SARS-CoV-2 infection. One entry per CDR3 protein, called by TCRdb with MiXCR from the 5' RACE reads. There are approximately 100,000 distinct CDR3 sequences in the sample; less than 15% occur only once, and under 7.5% lies in the top ten. Sequenced: whole blood. The receptors were gathered from an adult who was a healthcare worker with PCR-confirmed SARS-CoV-2 infection or an uninfected control (not recorded which).

This clonotype came up many times. The chain carries TRBV6-6 and TRBJ2-7, with TRBD1 matching over 7 bases. The J segment lost 6 bases and the V segment lost 4 bases, leaving 9 bases of the junction unmatched. Germline lookup yields CDR1 MNHNY and CDR2 SVGAGI (reference sequence). This CDR3 spans 14 amino acids. For the CDR3, the DNA is TGTGCCAGCAGTTTCGACAGGGACCCCGCCGAGCAGTACTTC. Its protein is CASSFDRDPAEQYF.

Only a few counts were recorded for this clonotype. The chain uses TRBV15 and TRBJ1-1; D call uncertain. The CDR3 totals 14 residues. The germline CDR1 and CDR2 sequences are LNHNV and YYDKDF (reference sequence). V was shortened by 4 bases and J by 3 bases, with 12 bases between the two germline ends. The CDR3 coding sequence is TGTGCCACCAGCAACCTCGGCGGGGACACTGAAGCTTTCTTT. Translated: CATSNLGGDTEAFF.

This clonotype has at least ten counts. The CDR3 DNA reads as TGTGCCAGCAGCCCACAGGGGAGGACTGAAGCTTTCTTT. Translated: CASSPQGRTEAFF. This rearrangement joins TRBV2 to TRBJ1-1, with 7 bases identical to TRBD1. The CDR3 contains 13 residues. Germline V gene sequence: CDR1 SNHLY, CDR2 FYNNEI. With V trimmed by 6 bases and J by 5 bases, 6 bases remained unmatched.

Only one count was recorded for this clonotype. The J gene is TRBJ2-7, the V gene TRBV7-9, with 11 nucleotides matching TRBD2. The germline CDR1 and CDR2 sequences are SEHNR and FQNEAQ (reference sequence). The CDR3 is 15 amino acids. The V gene end was trimmed by 5 bases and the J gene end by 5 bases; junction bases not matched to a gene: 8. As DNA, the CDR3 is TGTGCCAGCAGCGAAATCCTAGCGGGGGGCAACGAGCAGTACTTC. Protein product: CASSEILAGGNEQYF.

The table lists this clonotype with a few counts. The J gene is TRBJ2-3, the V gene TRBV27, with 11 bases that match TRBD1. CDR3 length equals 15 residues. V lost 2 bases and J lost 6; bases outside the gene matches: 4. Germline CDR1 is MNHEY and CDR2 is SMNVEV (reference sequence). The CDR3 DNA reads as TGTGCCAGCAGTTTAGGGGACAGGGGGAGCGATACGCAGTATTTT. This translates into CASSLGDRGSDTQYF.

This clonotype was counted between two and nine times. The V call is TRBV28, the J call TRBJ1-5; D is ambiguous. The CDR3 length is 12 residues. Germline CDR1 MDHEN, CDR2 SYDVKM. Deletions cut 2 bases from V and 7 bases from J, with 6 bases between. The CDR3 DNA follows: TGTGCCAGCAGTTTAGGCTGGCAGCCCCAGCATTTT. Translation: CASSLGWQPQHF.

This clonotype was seen a handful of times. The chain has TRBV20-1 and TRBJ2-5; 10 bases match TRBD1. The CDR3 length is 14 residues. Germline trimming cut 5 bases from V and 4 bases from J; bases unmatched to any gene: 7. In germline, CDR1 is DFQATT, CDR2 SNEGSKA (reference sequence). The CDR3 loop is CSAGRTGGSETQYF. Written as DNA, the CDR3 is TGCAGTGCTGGACGGACAGGGGGTTCAGAGACCCAGTACTTC.

This clonotype appeared a few times. This chain links TRBV6-6 with TRBJ1-1; D not resolved. Germline V lookup: CDR1 MNHNY, CDR2 SVGAGI (reference sequence). This CDR3 is 14 amino acids long. V lost 6 bases and J 2 bases, leaving 13 bases between the germline ends. The CDR3 DNA reads TGTGCCAGCAGGCCAAGTCAGGTAAACACTGAAGCTTTCTTT. This encodes CASRPSQVNTEAFF.

This clonotype was counted a few times. The rearrangement links TRBV7-6 to TRBJ2-7; the D gene is possibly TRBD1 (6 bases). The V end lost 1 base, the J end lost 2 bases, and 15 bases lay between the germline ends. The CDR3 is 16 amino acids. Germline-derived CDR1 and CDR2 are SGHVS and FNYEAQ. The CDR3 DNA reads as TGTGCCAGCAGCTTAGTACCTCAGGGGAAAACCTACGAGCAGTACTTC. This translates into CASSLVPQGKTYEQYF.

The V and J genes are TRBV9 and TRBJ2-6; D is uncertain. Germline lookup yields CDR1 SGDLS and CDR2 YYNGEE. The CDR3 has 15 amino acids. With 3 bases removed from V and 0 bases from J, the gap between germline ends came to 7 bases. CDR3 protein: CASSALLSGANVLTF. CDR3 bases: TGTGCCAGCAGCGCACTACTCTCTGGGGCCAACGTCCTGACTTTC.

This clonotype turned up a few times. The chain joins TRBV24-1 to TRBJ2-1; D is ambiguous. Between the trimmed V and J ends, which lost 5 bases and 0 bases, there was a span of 13 bases. The germline V gene has CDR1 KGHDR and CDR2 SFDVKD. This CDR3 spans 16 amino acids. CDR3 bases: TGTGCCACCAGTGGAACGGGCTTAAGCTCCTACAATGAGCAGTTCTTC. This encodes CATSGTGLSSYNEQFF.

The J gene is TRBJ1-2, the V gene TRBV5-4, with TRBD1 matching over 9 bases. The ends lost 5 bases at V and 2 bases at J; junction bases unmatched: 4. Per the germline V gene, CDR1 is SGHNT and CDR2 is YYREEE (reference sequence). CDR3 size: 14 residues. The CDR3 is CASRAGQGNYGYTF. CDR3 sequence (DNA): TGTGCCAGCAGGGCCGGACAGGGGAACTATGGCTACACCTTC.

The chain joins TRBV27 to TRBJ2-5; 7 bases map to TRBD2. The CDR3 is 16 residues long. Trimming took 6 bases from V and 1 from J; bases not matched to a gene: 11. CDR1 MNHEY and CDR2 SMNVEV come from the germline V gene (reference sequence). CDR3 nucleotide sequence: TGTGCCAGCAGCCCCCGCGAAGGGAGGGGCCAAGAGACCCAGTACTTC. It encodes CASSPREGRGQETQYF.

This clonotype was observed a handful of times. The CDR3 DNA reads TGCAGCACAGCTGGGGGCGCATTCTATGGCTACACCTTC. Translation gives CSTAGGAFYGYTF. V is TRBV29-1 and J is TRBJ1-2, with TRBD1 as a possible D gene (6 bases). Trimming stripped 8 bases from V and 4 bases from J, with 17 bases between. The CDR3 contains 13 residues. In germline, CDR1 is SQVTM, CDR2 ANQGSEA.

This clonotype was picked up a small number of times. This chain joins TRBV7-2 and TRBJ2-4; 7 nucleotides line up with TRBD1. V trimming: 1 base; J trimming: 3 bases; junction bases outside the gene matches: 0. The CDR3 sequence is 14 residues long. Germline values: CDR1 SGHTA, CDR2 FQGNSA. CDR3 protein: CASSLGQGKNIQYF. In DNA form, the CDR3 reads TGTGCCAGCAGCTTAGGACAGGGCAAAAACATTCAGTACTTC.

The chain links TRBV29-1 to TRBJ2-2; the D call may be TRBD1 or TRBD2 (5 bases each). CDR1 is SQVTM and CDR2 is ANQGSEA in the germline V gene. Deletions cut 7 bases from V and 8 bases from J, with 17 bases between. CDR3 size: 13 residues. CDR3 region: CSAWDGPGGELFF. For the CDR3, the DNA is TGCAGCGCGTGGGACGGCCCGGGAGGGGAGCTGTTTTTT.

This clonotype was observed a handful of times. The V call is TRBV27, the J call TRBJ2-5; a weak D match, TRBD2 (6 bases). The CDR3 loop spans 13 amino acids. In germline, CDR1 is MNHEY, CDR2 SMNVEV (reference sequence). Trimming shortened V by 5 bases and J by 5 bases, and 12 bases separated the two germline ends. CDR3 region: CASSPLAQETQYF. CDR3 DNA sequence: TGTGCCAGCAGTCCCCTAGCGCAGGAGACCCAGTACTTC.

This clonotype was observed a few times. The chain carries TRBV12-5 and TRBJ1-2, with D perhaps TRBD1 (6 bases). V was pared by 2 bases and J by 1 base, with 17 bases between. The CDR3 totals 17 residues. The germline CDR1 and CDR2 sequences are LGHNT and FRNRAP. Here the CDR3 DNA reads TGTGCTAGTGGTTTGACTACCGGGACATCTTTTAACTATGGCTACACCTTC. The encoded protein is CASGLTTGTSFNYGYTF.

The sample holds many counts of this clonotype. The chain couples TRBV12-3 or TRBV12-4 to TRBJ1-1, with TRBD1 matching 9 bases. This CDR3 has 16 amino acids. The V gene end was trimmed by 5 bases and the J gene end by 3 bases; junction bases not matched to a gene: 10. The CDR3 loop is CASSPIGTGSHTEAFF. Here the CDR3 DNA reads TGTGCCAGCAGTCCCATCGGGACAGGGAGTCACACTGAAGCTTTCTTT.

There are many counts of this clonotype. The chain uses TRBV3-1 and TRBJ1-4; possible D gene TRBD1, 5 bases. This CDR3 has 16 residues. Germline CDR1 LGHDT, CDR2 YNNKEL (reference sequence). V was clipped by 4 bases and J by 7 bases, with 19 bases between them. This CDR3 is CASSPGTSPDGEKLFF. In nucleotides, the CDR3 is TGTGCCAGCAGCCCCGGGACCTCCCCCGACGGTGAAAAACTGTTTTTT.

The rearrangement joins TRBV3-1 to TRBJ2-5, with D unclear. This CDR3 has 14 amino acids. CDR1 and CDR2 (germline): LGHDT, YNNKEL (reference sequence). V was cut by 2 bases and J by 4 bases, with 11 bases left in between. The CDR3 region is CASSQQSPVETQYF. DNA for the CDR3: TGTGCCAGCAGCCAACAGAGTCCCGTAGAGACCCAGTACTTC.

This clonotype has ten or more counts. Here the CDR3 DNA reads TGTGCCATCAGTGCCTTTGGAGGACAATCCGTGAACACTGAAGCTTTCTTT. Amino acids: CAISAFGGQSVNTEAFF. The rearrangement links TRBV10-3 to TRBJ1-1, with D possibly TRBD1 on 5 matching bases. V lost 4 bases and J lost 0, with 18 bases in between. Germline CDR1 reads ENHRY; CDR2 reads SYGVKD. The CDR3 loop spans 17 amino acids.

There are a few counts of this clonotype. The CDR3 DNA follows: TGTGCCAGCACCACGGGGCAGGGGAGGACTGAAGCTTTCTTT. Its protein is CASTTGQGRTEAFF. The chain employs TRBV6-5 and TRBJ1-1; weak D call: TRBD1 (6 bases). CDR1 is MNHEY, CDR2 SVGAGI, per germline. The V and J ends lost 7 bases and 5 bases respectively, with 17 bases between them. This CDR3 region has 14 residues.

Only a few counts were recorded for this clonotype. The chain carries TRBV6-1 and TRBJ1-2, with TRBD1 identical over 10 bases. CDR3 length: 13 amino acids. Germline loops: CDR1 MNHNS, CDR2 SASEGT. V gave up 11 bases and J gave up 4 bases; unmatched junction bases: 7. CDR3: CAGTTGGRYGYTF. The CDR3 DNA reads as TGTGCCGGAACGACAGGGGGCCGCTATGGCTACACCTTC.

This chain links TRBV11-2 with TRBJ2-7; TRBD1 matches 8 bases. Germline CDR1 SGHAT, CDR2 FQNNGV. This CDR3 has 15 residues. V was clipped by 4 bases and J by 6 bases; unmatched bases: 11. CDR3 sequence: CASSSPRAGGREQYF. CDR3 DNA: TGTGCCAGCAGCTCCCCTCGGGCAGGGGGCCGCGAGCAGTACTTC.